These 29 T cell receptor beta chains came from one sample sequenced in a study of vaccination and CD4 T cells after COVID-19. Sequencing of cultured CD4+ T cell DNA used the Oncomine TCR Beta short-read assay. TCRdb re-derived calls from the PCR reads in MiXCR, one entry per CDR3 protein. The sample yields 9,500 to 15,000 distinct CDR3 sequences, 55% to 75% seen once. For these receptors, no antigen is known. The treatment denotes: roughly 10-day PBMC culture with coronavirus spike peptide pools or control peptides (ViraFEST assay). Sequencing input: CD4+ T cells from blood, cultured in vitro. The receptor set was obtained from a human donor who had recovered from COVID-19.

The chain uses TRBV6-5 and TRBJ1-1; no firm D call. CDR1 MNHEY and CDR2 SVGAGI come from the germline V gene. V was trimmed by 0 bases and J by 0 bases, leaving 20 bases between them. CDR3 length: 19 residues. Here the CDR3 DNA reads TGTGCCAGCAGTTACTCTGCTAACCCAACATTCAAGATGAACACTGAAGCTTTCTTT. Translated: CASSYSANPTFKMNTEAFF.

This chain connects TRBV7-2 to TRBJ2-5; D not resolved. The V end was cut by 3 bases, the J end by 5 bases, with 10 bases between. This CDR3 has 13 amino acids. CDR1 is SGHTA, CDR2 FQGNSA, per germline. CDR3 DNA sequence: TGTGCCAGCAGCTTCGATGATTTTGAGACCCAGTACTTC. As protein: CASSFDDFETQYF.

The rearrangement links TRBV2 to TRBJ2-2; 7 positions agree with TRBD1. This CDR3 has 14 residues. After removal of 6 bases from V and 5 bases from J, the junction contained 6 bases not matched to a gene. CDR1 is SNHLY and CDR2 is FYNNEI in the germline V gene. The CDR3 region is CASSRLQGTGELFF. The CDR3, as DNA: TGTGCCAGCAGCCGACTACAGGGGACCGGGGAGCTGTTTTTT.

The chain is built from TRBV7-2 and TRBJ2-3; D is uncertain. The CDR3 totals 11 residues. Germline values: CDR1 SGHTA, CDR2 FQGNSA. The V and J ends lost 5 bases and 3 bases respectively, with 3 bases between them. CDR3 DNA sequence: TGTGCCAGCAGCACGACAGATACGCAGTATTTT. Translating it yields CASSTTDTQYF.

The table lists this clonotype with a few counts. The V call is TRBV2, the J call TRBJ2-3, with 8 bases aligning to TRBD2. The CDR3 length is 13 residues. Germline CDR1 SNHLY, CDR2 FYNNEI. V lost 8 bases to trimming and J lost 7 bases; unmatched junction nucleotides: 8. DNA of the CDR3: TGTGCCAGCCTGGCTAGCGGGTCTAATACGCAGTATTTT. This gives the protein CASLASGSNTQYF. The variable domain in full, with the rest retrieved from reference TRBV2 and TRBJ2-3, is EPEVTQTPSHQVTQMGQEVILRCVPISNHLYFYWYRQILGQKVEFLVSFYNNEISEKSEIFDDQFSVERPDGSNFTLKIRSTKLEDSAMYFCASLASGSNTQYFGPGTRLTVL.

The J gene is TRBJ2-3, the V gene TRBV6-2 or TRBV6-3; TRBD1 agrees at 9 bases. V lost 11 bases and J lost 2; bases outside the gene matches: 8. CDR3 length: 14 residues. Germline-derived CDR1 and CDR2 are MNHEY and SVGEGT. The CDR3 reads CAGQTGGYTDTQYF. The CDR3 DNA sequence: TGTGCCGGACAGACAGGGGGGTACACAGATACGCAGTATTTT.

The chain combines TRBV7-3 with TRBJ2-3, with D possibly being TRBD2 (6 bases). The CDR3 sequence is 14 residues long. V was cut by 4 bases and J by 2 bases, with 10 bases left in between. Germline CDR1 and CDR2: SGHTA and FQGTGA. The CDR3 loop is CASSSPGDTDTQYF. DNA for the CDR3: TGTGCCAGCAGCTCGCCGGGAGACACAGATACGCAGTATTTT.

The chain has TRBV28 and TRBJ1-2; D gene uncertain. Trimming stripped 1 base from V and 8 bases from J, with 11 bases between. CDR3 size: 13 residues. The germline CDR1 and CDR2 sequences are MDHEN and SYDVKM. The CDR3 DNA reads TGTGCCAGCAGTTTATATGCTCAACGGGGCTACACCTTC. This encodes CASSLYAQRGYTF.

The chain uses TRBV2 and TRBJ2-5; D is unclear. Between the trimmed V and J ends, which lost 2 bases and 4 bases, there was a span of 11 bases. CDR1 is SNHLY and CDR2 is FYNNEI in the germline V gene. This CDR3 has 14 amino acids. CDR3 nucleotide sequence: TGTGCCAGCAGTGAAATCTCATATGGAGAGACCCAGTACTTC. Protein product: CASSEISYGETQYF.

A few counts support this clonotype. The chain employs TRBV19 and TRBJ1-5, with D tentatively TRBD1 (6 bases). The CDR3 consists of 18 residues. CDR1 and CDR2 from the germline V gene are LNHDA and SQIVND (reference sequence). V was pared by 9 bases and J by 0 bases, with 24 bases between. CDR3 loop: CASHVKAQGQYSNQPQHF. For the CDR3, the DNA is TGTGCCAGCCACGTCAAGGCGCAGGGACAATATAGCAATCAGCCCCAGCATTTT.

The genes are TRBV11-2 and TRBJ2-6, with D unresolved. Germline CDR1 SGHAT, CDR2 FQNNGV. V was pared by 4 bases and J by 4 bases, with 11 bases between. The CDR3 has 15 amino acids. CDR3 bases: TGTGCCAGCAGCTCCCCCGGTAAAGGGGCCAACGTCCTGACTTTC. Amino acids: CASSSPGKGANVLTF.

In this sample, this clonotype turned up a few times. The gene calls are TRBV28 and TRBJ1-5; D gene ambiguous. Trimming took 6 bases from V and 3 from J, leaving 18 bases between them. The germline gives CDR1 MDHEN, CDR2 SYDVKM. CDR3 length: 16 amino acids. The CDR3 DNA sequence: TGTGCCAGCAGCCAGATGTCGTTGGTGACCAATCAGCCCCAGCATTTT. Protein: CASSQMSLVTNQPQHF. Full variable domain (rest looked up from reference TRBV28 and TRBJ1-5): DVKVTQSSRYLVKRTGEKVFLECVQDMDHENMFWYRQDPGLGLRLIYFSYDVKMKEKGDIPEGYSVSREKKERFSLILESASTNQTSMYLCASSQMSLVTNQPQHFGDGTRLSIL.

V usage is TRBV20-1 and J usage is TRBJ1-5; no definite D call. The V and J ends lost 0 bases and 2 bases respectively, with 11 bases between them. The CDR3 sequence is 15 residues long. Germline values: CDR1 DFQATT, CDR2 SNEGSKA (reference sequence). The CDR3 loop reads CSARDTGFGNQPQHF. In DNA, the CDR3 is TGCAGTGCTAGAGATACCGGTTTTGGCAATCAGCCCCAGCATTTT.

The chain uses TRBV30 and TRBJ1-6; TRBD1 matches 8 bases. Germline assignment: CDR1 GTSNPN and CDR2 SVGIG (reference sequence). The CDR3 spans 15 residues. V gave up 4 bases and J gave up 7 bases; unmatched junction bases: 9. The CDR3, as DNA: TGTGCCTGGACGACAGGGGACTTTAACAATTCACCCCTCCACTTT. Translating it yields CAWTTGDFNNSPLHF.

This chain joins TRBV20-1 and TRBJ2-3, with a possible D match to TRBD2 (6 bases). Germline loops: CDR1 DFQATT, CDR2 SNEGSKA (reference sequence). The V and J ends lost 1 base and 3 bases respectively, with 14 bases between them. The CDR3 totals 15 residues. CDR3 sequence reads: CSARGLGGKTDTQYF. The CDR3, as DNA: TGCAGTGCTAGAGGGTTGGGCGGGAAAACAGATACGCAGTATTTT.

This chain links TRBV10-3 with TRBJ2-7; TRBD1 matches 9 bases. With V trimmed by 6 bases and J by 3 bases, 9 bases remained unmatched. Per germline, CDR1 ENHRY and CDR2 SYGVKD. This CDR3 contains 15 residues. CDR3 sequence reads: CAIRGSGQGHYEQYF. DNA for the CDR3: TGTGCCATCAGAGGGTCGGGACAGGGACACTACGAGCAGTACTTC.

This clonotype was observed a few times. This chain links TRBV6-1 with TRBJ2-4; TRBD1 matches at 8 bases. Germline V gene sequence: CDR1 MNHNS, CDR2 SASEGT. The CDR3 sequence is 16 residues long. V lost 3 bases, J lost 6 bases, and 10 bases stayed unmatched. CDR3 in DNA: TGTGCCAGCAGTGAGGTTCCTACAGGGGGGCTAAACATTCAGTACTTC. Translation: CASSEVPTGGLNIQYF.

This sequence joins TRBV10-3 and TRBJ2-1; weak D call: TRBD2 (6 bases). The CDR3 extends over 16 amino acids. Germline loops: CDR1 ENHRY, CDR2 SYGVKD. Between the trimmed V and J ends, which lost 2 bases and 4 bases, there was a span of 15 bases. The CDR3 sequence: CAISEESLGGYNEQFF. The DNA of the CDR3 is TGTGCCATCAGTGAGGAGTCACTCGGGGGATACAATGAGCAGTTCTTC.

The J gene is TRBJ2-5, the V gene TRBV20-1, with 7 nucleotides matching TRBD2. Germline assignment: CDR1 DFQATT and CDR2 SNEGSKA (reference sequence). Germline trimming cut 5 bases from V and 1 base from J; bases unmatched to any gene: 4. The CDR3 extends over 13 amino acids. CDR3 bases: TGCAGTGCTCAGCGGGGTCCCCAAGAGACCCAGTACTTC. Translation: CSAQRGPQETQYF.

This chain connects TRBV6-1 to TRBJ1-5, with TRBD1 matching 8 bases. After removal of 2 bases from V and 7 bases from J, the junction contained 4 bases not matched to a gene. The CDR3 has 14 amino acids. Germline loops: CDR1 MNHNS, CDR2 SASEGT. The CDR3 sequence is CASSEMAGGQPQHF. DNA of the CDR3: TGTGCCAGCAGTGAAATGGCAGGGGGCCAGCCCCAGCATTTT.

The V call is TRBV24-1, the J call TRBJ2-1; D perhaps matches TRBD2 (6 bases). V lost 2 bases and J lost 4, with 14 bases in between. In germline, CDR1 is KGHDR, CDR2 SFDVKD. CDR3 length: 16 residues. The CDR3 coding sequence is TGTGCCACCAGTGATTCCTTTCCGAGCGGGTACAATGAGCAGTTCTTC. Translating it yields CATSDSFPSGYNEQFF.

This clonotype has only a few counts. The rearrangement joins TRBV2 to TRBJ2-5; D is ambiguous. The CDR3 is 11 amino acids. The germline V and J ends were trimmed by 7 bases and 1 base, with 4 bases remaining between them. The V gene's germline CDR1 is SNHLY and CDR2 FYNNEI. CDR3 sequence (DNA): TGTGCCAGCAACCTCCAAGAGACCCAGTACTTC. The encoded protein is CASNLQETQYF.

This clonotype counts as medium-sized. The V gene is TRBV12-3 or TRBV12-4, the J gene TRBJ2-5; no clear D. The CDR3 runs to 11 residues. The V gene lost 3 bases and the J gene lost 4 bases, with 3 bases spanning the gap. CDR3 region: CASSLRETQYF. DNA for the CDR3: TGTGCCAGCAGTTTGAGAGAGACCCAGTACTTC.

The chain couples TRBV6-2 or TRBV6-3 to TRBJ2-5; the D is unclear. Germline CDR1 MNHEY, CDR2 SVGEGT. V lost 6 bases and J 0 bases, leaving 11 bases between the germline ends. CDR3 size: 14 residues. The CDR3 is CASSRREYQETQYF. CDR3 DNA sequence: TGTGCCAGCAGCCGACGAGAGTACCAAGAGACCCAGTACTTC.

The chain uses TRBV6-4 and TRBJ1-2; D not resolved. V lost 2 bases and J 3 bases, leaving 10 bases between the germline ends. The CDR3 length is 14 residues. Germline CDR1 and CDR2: MRHNA and SNTAGT. CDR3 protein: CASSDPVDDYGYTF. DNA of the CDR3: TGTGCCAGCAGTGACCCAGTAGACGACTATGGCTACACCTTC.

The rearrangement uses TRBV7-9 and TRBJ1-4; 11 bases line up with TRBD1. The J segment lost 5 bases and the V segment lost 5 bases, leaving 10 bases of the junction unmatched. Germline CDR1 SEHNR, CDR2 FQNEAQ (reference sequence). The CDR3 is 17 residues long. The CDR3 bases are TGTGCCAGCAGCAGCGGGACAGGGGGAGGAGGGAATGAAAAACTGTTTTTT. Translating it yields CASSSGTGGGGNEKLFF.

The gene calls are TRBV5-1 and TRBJ1-5, with D perhaps TRBD1 (6 bases). V was cut by 5 bases and J by 4 bases, with 10 bases left in between. Per the germline V gene, CDR1 is SGHRS and CDR2 is YFSETQ. The CDR3 runs 13 residues. CDR3: CASRRGANQPQHF. In nucleotides, the CDR3 is TGCGCCAGCAGGAGGGGGGCTAATCAGCCCCAGCATTTT.

The gene calls are TRBV7-9 and TRBJ2-7; 9 bases map to TRBD1. CDR3 size: 13 residues. Germline assignment: CDR1 SEHNR and CDR2 FQNEAQ (reference sequence). The V gene end was trimmed by 4 bases and the J gene end by 5 bases; junction bases not matched to a gene: 3. DNA of the CDR3: TGTGCCAGCAGCTCACAGGGGGCGGACGAGCAGTACTTC. This gives the protein CASSSQGADEQYF. Drawing the rest from reference TRBV7-9 and TRBJ2-7, the complete variable domain is DTGVSQNPRHKITKRGQNVTFRCDPISEHNRLYWYRQTLGQGPEFLTYFQNEAQLEKSRLLSDRFSAERPKGSFSTLEIQRTEQGDSAMYLCASSSQGADEQYFGPGTRLTVT.

The chain recombines TRBV5-1 with TRBJ1-1; a weak D match, TRBD1 (5 bases). V gave up 0 bases and J gave up 5 bases, with 14 bases separating them. The germline V gene encodes CDR1 SGHRS and CDR2 YFSETQ. This CDR3 spans 15 amino acids. Here the CDR3 reads CASSLAGQGVTEAFF. DNA of the CDR3: TGCGCCAGCAGCTTGGCCGGGCAGGGAGTGACTGAAGCTTTCTTT.